Below are 6 T cell receptor beta chains sequenced from a single sample in a study of shared T cell receptors in the human thymus. TCRdb's table, derived via immunoSEQ multiplex PCR, lists solely in-frame clones and lacks some. Here the sample spans hundreds of thousands of clones, about 89% being singletons. The same sample was also used in a study of human thymus T cells.

The sample comprised thymocytes. These receptors came from a boy younger than two with a congenital heart defect.

The chain joins TRBV6-5 to TRBJ2-7; D is perhaps TRBD1 (6 bases). CDR1 and CDR2 from the germline V gene are MNHEY and SVGAGI. The germline V and J ends were trimmed by 2 bases and 3 bases, with 8 bases remaining between them. This CDR3 contains 13 residues. In DNA form, the CDR3 reads TGTGCCAGCAGTTACGACAGGAACTACGAGCAGTACTTC. Its protein is CASSYDRNYEQYF.

CDR3 sequence: CASSFLLVATEAFF. CDR3 DNA sequence: TGTGCCAGCAGCTTTCTGTTGGTGGCCACTGAAGCTTTCTTT. The rearrangement joins TRBV7-9 to TRBJ1-1; the D is unclear. Germline V gene data show CDR1 as SEHNR and CDR2 as FQNEAQ (reference sequence). CDR3 size: 14 residues. V was pared by 3 bases and J by 4 bases, with 12 bases between.

The chain has TRBV2 and TRBJ2-7; 11 nucleotides agree with TRBD1. The CDR3 runs 20 residues. Germline-derived CDR1 and CDR2 are SNHLY and FYNNEI. V was pared by 1 base and J by 2 bases, with 16 bases of the junction left unmatched. The chain's CDR3 is CASSEGARTGGGILAYEQYF. As DNA, the CDR3 is TGTGCCAGCAGTGAAGGAGCCCGGACAGGGGGCGGTATTCTGGCCTACGAGCAGTACTTC.

V and J are TRBV19 and TRBJ1-5; TRBD1 might be the D (5 bases). In germline, CDR1 is LNHDA, CDR2 SQIVND (reference sequence). The CDR3 loop spans 16 amino acids. V was shortened by 5 bases and J by 1 base, with 15 bases between the two germline ends. This CDR3 is CASSLPLGASNQPQHF. Written as DNA, the CDR3 is TGTGCCAGTAGTCTCCCCCTTGGGGCAAGCAATCAGCCCCAGCATTTT.

V is TRBV28 and J is TRBJ2-2; D is possibly TRBD2 (5 bases). Germline lookup yields CDR1 MDHEN and CDR2 SYDVKM. V lost 3 bases and J lost 6, with 8 bases in between. This CDR3 has 13 residues. The DNA of the CDR3 is TGTGCCAGCAGTTTCCGGGAAGCCGGGGAGCTGTTTTTT. Protein: CASSFREAGELFF.

The V and J genes are TRBV11-2 and TRBJ2-7, with a weak D call TRBD2 (5 bases). Trimming shortened V by 5 bases and J by 6 bases, and 17 bases separated the two germline ends. There are 14 residues in the CDR3. Germline-derived CDR1 and CDR2 are SGHAT and FQNNGV. This chain's CDR3 is CASSTGPLVREQYF. CDR3 nucleotide sequence: TGTGCCAGCAGCACCGGGCCACTAGTGCGCGAGCAGTACTTC.